Following are 30 T cell receptor beta chains from one sample sequenced in a study of blood T cell repertoires in COVID-19. This table comes from immunoSEQ multiplex PCR, and its TCRdb copy is limited to in-frame clones, with some not included. Among around 190,000 clones listed, 75% to 85% were seen once. The source material was peripheral blood. All receptors come from a woman between 40 and 55 years old with COVID-19, enrolled during active disease.

The rearrangement links TRBV5-6 to TRBJ2-3, with TRBD2 matching 11 bases. Germline CDR1 reads SGHDT; CDR2 reads YYEEEE. V dropped 4 bases and J dropped 4; count of bases not matched to a gene: 5. This CDR3 contains 15 residues. The CDR3 bases are TGTGCCAGCAGCCAGACTAGCGGGGCAGCAGATACGCAGTATTTT. This gives the protein CASSQTSGAADTQYF. The full variable domain, completed using reference TRBV5-6 and TRBJ2-3, is DAGVTQSPTHLIKTRGQQVTLRCSPKSGHDTVSWYQQALGQGPQFIFQYYEEEERQRGNFPDRFSGHQFPNYSSELNVNALLLGDSALYLCASSQTSGAADTQYFGPGTRLTVL.

The chain joins TRBV2 to TRBJ2-5; possible D gene TRBD2, 5 bases. V was pared by 4 bases and J by 5 bases, with 11 bases between. CDR1 and CDR2 from the germline V gene are SNHLY and FYNNEI. The length of the CDR3 is 13 residues. As DNA, the CDR3 is TGTGCCAGCAGTGCGGGGTATCGGGAGACCCAGTACTTC. Protein sequence: CASSAGYRETQYF.

This chain joins TRBV6-6 and TRBJ1-1; weak D call: TRBD1 (6 bases). CDR3 length equals 13 residues. CDR1 MNHNY and CDR2 SVGAGI come from the germline V gene (reference sequence). The ends were cut back, 7 bases at V and 4 bases at J, with 13 bases in the middle. The CDR3 protein is CASTRGWGTEAFF. CDR3 coding DNA: TGTGCCAGCACCAGGGGTTGGGGCACTGAAGCTTTCTTT.

V is TRBV6-5 and J is TRBJ1-2; D uncertain. The germline V gene has CDR1 MNHEY and CDR2 SVGAGI. This CDR3 spans 12 amino acids. V dropped 2 bases and J dropped 5 bases, with 6 bases sitting between them. For the CDR3, the DNA is TGTGCCAGCAGTTACGATACTTATGGCTACACCTTC. Protein product: CASSYDTYGYTF.

The chain links TRBV13 to TRBJ2-3, with 10 nucleotides matching TRBD2. CDR3 length equals 20 residues. V lost 3 bases to trimming and J lost 1 base; unmatched junction nucleotides: 16. Germline V gene data show CDR1 as PRHDT and CDR2 as FYEKMQ (reference sequence). Here the CDR3 DNA reads TGTGCCAGCAGCTTCCTAGCGGGGGCCAAATCCCGACCGGGCACAGATACGCAGTATTTT. As protein: CASSFLAGAKSRPGTDTQYF.

This clone occurred a few times. This chain uses TRBV9 with TRBJ1-1, with D possibly TRBD1 on 6 matching bases. Looked up from germline, CDR1 is SGDLS and CDR2 is YYNGEE. V was pared by 0 bases and J by 2 bases, with 11 bases between. The CDR3 covers 15 residues. The CDR3 region is CASSVEGHINTEAFF. Written as DNA, the CDR3 is TGTGCCAGCAGCGTAGAGGGACACATTAACACTGAAGCTTTCTTT.

The chain is built from TRBV30 and TRBJ2-3; D gene uncertain. Per the germline V gene, CDR1 is GTSNPN and CDR2 is SVGIG (reference sequence). This CDR3 has 11 residues. The V and J ends lost 4 bases and 6 bases respectively, with 8 bases between them. CDR3 in amino acids: CAWTLADTQYF. The CDR3 DNA is TGTGCCTGGACTTTAGCCGATACGCAGTATTTT. The full variable domain, rest sourced from reference TRBV30 and TRBJ2-3, is SQTIHQWPATLVQPVGSPLSLECTVEGTSNPNLYWYRQAAGRGLQLLFYSVGIGQISSEVPQNLSASRPQDRQFILSSKKLLLSDSGFYLCAWTLADTQYFGPGTRLTVL.

The V and J genes are TRBV6-5 and TRBJ2-3; D is perhaps TRBD2 (5 bases). V lost 10 bases and J lost 2, with 13 bases in between. The germline gives CDR1 MNHEY, CDR2 SVGAGI. The CDR3 consists of 13 residues. In nucleotides, the CDR3 is TGTGCCACTCCGTGGGGAGACACAGATACGCAGTATTTT. Encoded protein: CATPWGDTDTQYF.

The V and J genes are TRBV20-1 and TRBJ2-7; D remains unclear. The germline V gene encodes CDR1 DFQATT and CDR2 SNEGSKA (reference sequence). Trimming shortened V by 3 bases and J by 4 bases, and 7 bases separated the two germline ends. The CDR3 has 11 residues. CDR3 DNA sequence: TGCAGTGCTAGTGATCAGTACGAGCAGTACTTC. This encodes CSASDQYEQYF.

This sequence joins TRBV2 and TRBJ2-3, with D unresolved. The CDR3 is 12 residues long. Germline CDR1 SNHLY, CDR2 FYNNEI. The V and J ends lost 7 bases and 4 bases respectively, with 9 bases between them. The CDR3 DNA reads TGTGCCAGCACTCCCGGAGCAGATACGCAGTATTTT. The encoded protein is CASTPGADTQYF.

V usage is TRBV12-5 and J usage is TRBJ2-7; 7 bases map to TRBD1. The CDR3 is made up of 14 amino acids. CDR1 and CDR2 from the germline V gene are LGHNT and FRNRAP. Trimming took 1 base from V and 4 from J; bases not matched to a gene: 4. The CDR3 DNA sequence: TGTGCTAGTGGTTTGGGACAGGGCAGGTACGAGCAGTACTTC. Translating gives CASGLGQGRYEQYF.

V usage is TRBV30 and J usage is TRBJ2-5; the match to TRBD1 covers 7 bases. Unmatched junction bases numbered 9, after V lost 1 base and J lost 1 base. Germline CDR1 reads GTSNPN; CDR2 reads SVGIG (reference sequence). This CDR3 has 16 residues. The CDR3 region has the DNA TGTGCCTGGAGTGCTGTCGGAGCAGGGGGCCAAGAGACCCAGTACTTC. Residues: CAWSAVGAGGQETQYF.

The chain links TRBV18 to TRBJ1-1, with TRBD1 matching 7 bases. V lost 1 base to trimming and J lost 3 bases; unmatched junction nucleotides: 5. This CDR3 spans 15 amino acids. CDR1 is KGHSH, CDR2 LQKENI, per germline. The CDR3 DNA follows: TGTGCCAGCTCACCACTACAGGGGTTTGACACTGAAGCTTTCTTT. Its protein is CASSPLQGFDTEAFF.

This rearrangement joins TRBV5-4 to TRBJ2-1; TRBD1 is a possible D gene (6 bases). Trimming removed 2 bases from V and 4 bases from J, with 10 bases in between. Germline V gives CDR1 SGHNT, CDR2 YYREEE (reference sequence). The CDR3 spans 14 residues. Here the CDR3 reads CASSLTGSYNEQFF. CDR3 in DNA: TGTGCCAGCAGCTTAACAGGGTCTTACAATGAGCAGTTCTTC.

The CDR3, as DNA: TGCGCCAGCAGCCATACAGGGGCGAGAGATTCACCCCTCCACTTT. Its translation is CASSHTGARDSPLHF. The chain joins TRBV4-1 to TRBJ1-6; 7 nucleotides align to TRBD1. Per the germline V gene, CDR1 is MGHRA and CDR2 is YSYEKL. This CDR3 region has 15 residues. With V trimmed by 3 bases and J by 8 bases, 7 bases remained unmatched.

The chain links TRBV20-1 to TRBJ2-5, with 9 bases matching TRBD1. The CDR3 runs to 15 residues. Germline-derived CDR1 and CDR2 are DFQATT and SNEGSKA (reference sequence). Unmatched junction bases numbered 6, after V lost 3 bases and J lost 1 base. CDR3: CSASTGGAFQETQYF. In DNA, the CDR3 is TGCAGTGCTAGTACAGGGGGCGCGTTCCAAGAGACCCAGTACTTC.

The rearrangement links TRBV18 to TRBJ2-3; 8 bases match TRBD1. CDR3 size: 14 residues. Germline-derived CDR1 and CDR2 are KGHSH and LQKENI. Losses at the gene ends were 4 bases for V and 1 base for J; bases not matched to a gene: 1. CDR3 region: CASSRGQGTDTQYF. The CDR3 nucleotides are TGTGCCAGCTCACGGGGACAGGGCACAGATACGCAGTATTTT. Filled out from reference TRBV18 and TRBJ2-3, the complete variable domain reads NAGVMQNPRHLVRRRGQEARLRCSPMKGHSHVYWYRQLPEEGLKFMVYLQKENIIDESGMPKERFSAEFPKEGPSILRIQQVVRGDSAAYFCASSRGQGTDTQYFGPGTRLTVL.

V gene TRBV18 combines with J gene TRBJ1-4; 8 bases are a match to TRBD1. V shed 2 bases, J shed 5 bases, and the junction held 10 bases outside the gene matches. The germline gives CDR1 KGHSH, CDR2 LQKENI. The CDR3 runs 17 residues. CDR3 coding DNA: TGTGCCAGCTCACCAACCACAGGGGGTCTTGGAAATGAAAAACTGTTTTTT. Encoded protein: CASSPTTGGLGNEKLFF.

This clone was recorded only once. This chain joins TRBV5-5 and TRBJ1-4; 7 bases map to TRBD1. V lost 0 bases, J lost 8 bases, and 7 bases stayed unmatched. The CDR3 sequence is 15 residues long. Per the germline V gene, CDR1 is SGHKS and CDR2 is YYEKEE (reference sequence). The CDR3 reads CASSLDRQGSEKLFF. Written as DNA, the CDR3 is TGTGCCAGCAGCTTGGATCGACAGGGATCCGAAAAACTGTTTTTT.

J is TRBJ2-5 and V is TRBV11-2; 10 bases fit TRBD2. This CDR3 is built from 15 residues. Germline-derived CDR1 and CDR2 are SGHAT and FQNNGV. V shed 2 bases, J shed 7 bases, and the junction held 7 bases outside the gene matches. The CDR3 here is CASSLIAGGVRTQYF. The CDR3 DNA follows: TGTGCCAGCAGCTTAATAGCGGGAGGCGTGAGGACCCAGTACTTC.

This chain joins TRBV6-1 and TRBJ2-3; 9 nucleotides agree with TRBD1. Losses at the gene ends were 0 bases for V and 5 bases for J; bases not matched to a gene: 6. The CDR3 consists of 16 residues. CDR1 and CDR2 from the germline V gene are MNHNS and SASEGT. The CDR3 loop is CASSEALGQGKDTQYF. The CDR3 DNA sequence: TGTGCCAGCAGTGAAGCGTTAGGACAGGGGAAAGATACGCAGTATTTT.

The chain joins TRBV10-3 to TRBJ1-1; 8 bases agree with TRBD1. The CDR3 length is 13 residues. The germline CDR1 and CDR2 sequences are ENHRY and SYGVKD. The ends lost 6 bases at V and 7 bases at J; junction bases unmatched: 7. The CDR3 here is CAIRDSGGVEAFF. CDR3 nucleotide sequence: TGTGCCATCAGAGACTCAGGGGGCGTTGAAGCTTTCTTT.

This clone was counted between two and nine times. V is TRBV11-2 and J is TRBJ1-4, with 7 bases fitting TRBD1. This CDR3 spans 15 amino acids. V lost 5 bases to trimming and J lost 5 bases; unmatched junction nucleotides: 8. Germline loops: CDR1 SGHAT, CDR2 FQNNGV. CDR3: CASSPGDRVNEKLFF. CDR3 in DNA: TGTGCCAGCAGCCCAGGGGACAGAGTAAATGAAAAACTGTTTTTT. Looking up the rest from reference TRBV11-2 and TRBJ1-4 gives the full variable domain: EAGVAQSPRYKIIEKRQSVAFWCNPISGHATLYWYQQILGQGPKLLIQFQNNGVVDDSQLPKDRFSAERLKGVDSTLKIQPAKLEDSAVYLCASSPGDRVNEKLFFGSGTQLSVL.

This rearrangement joins TRBV7-9 to TRBJ2-3; TRBD2 is a possible D gene (7 bases). The CDR3 spans 15 residues. Germline loops: CDR1 SEHNR, CDR2 FQNEAQ (reference sequence). Deletions cut 7 bases from V and 5 bases from J, with 19 bases between. The CDR3 protein is CASTPPGGIVDTQYF. Written as DNA, the CDR3 is TGTGCCAGCACCCCCCCGGGGGGCATAGTAGATACGCAGTATTTT.

V is TRBV7-3 and J is TRBJ1-6; 7 nucleotides line up with TRBD1. The CDR3 is made up of 14 amino acids. V dropped 5 bases and J dropped 10; count of bases not matched to a gene: 8. Germline loops: CDR1 SGHTA, CDR2 FQGTGA. Written as DNA, the CDR3 is TGTGCCAGCAGCCCGGGACAGAGTATCTCACCCCTCCACTTT. Its translation: CASSPGQSISPLHF.

The chain recombines TRBV11-2 with TRBJ1-6, with TRBD1 identical over 7 bases. With 0 bases clipped from V and 3 bases from J, the junction kept 2 bases outside the gene matches. Germline-derived CDR1 and CDR2 are SGHAT and FQNNGV. The CDR3 length is 16 residues. CDR3 coding DNA: TGTGCCAGCAGCTTAGATGGACAGGTCTATAATTCACCCCTCCACTTT. Translating it yields CASSLDGQVYNSPLHF.

The chain combines TRBV23-1 with TRBJ1-2; D gene unclear. TRBV23-1 is designated an ORF whose function remains uncertain. The CDR3 covers 14 residues. V lost 6 bases, J lost 4 bases, and 15 bases lay in between. The CDR3: CASSPRRVGYGYTF. In DNA form, the CDR3 reads TGCGCCAGCAGCCCAAGGAGGGTCGGCTATGGCTACACCTTC.

The rearrangement joins TRBV4-2 to TRBJ2-5, with 8 positions matching TRBD1. Germline V gene sequence: CDR1 LGHNA, CDR2 YNFKEQ. The CDR3 runs to 20 residues. V shed 0 bases and J 3 bases; nucleotides not matched to a gene: 18. CDR3 nucleotides: TGTGCCAGCAGCCAAGATTGGTACAGGGGGGAGATCGGGGCGAAAGAGACCCAGTACTTC. Encoded protein: CASSQDWYRGEIGAKETQYF.

The rearrangement links TRBV19 to TRBJ2-1; 7 bases agree with TRBD1. The length of the CDR3 is 14 residues. Looked up from germline, CDR1 is LNHDA and CDR2 is SQIVND (reference sequence). J was trimmed by 9 bases and V by 4 bases; bases with no gene match: 9. CDR3 amino acids: CASSRWGQIGEQFF. The CDR3 region has the DNA TGTGCCAGTAGTAGGTGGGGACAGATCGGTGAGCAGTTCTTC.

Only a few counts were recorded for this clone. The V and J genes are TRBV7-2 and TRBJ2-7; D may be TRBD1 (5 bases). Germline CDR1 is SGHTA and CDR2 is FQGNSA. Trimming took off 2 bases at V and 1 base at J, with 9 bases between the two ends. CDR3 size: 14 residues. The CDR3 coding sequence is TGTGCCAGCAGCTTACAGGGCGCGTCCTACGAGCAGTACTTC. This gives the protein CASSLQGASYEQYF.